A single sample is the source of the 28 T cell receptor beta chains below, sequenced in a study of blood T cell repertoires in COVID-19. Measured with immunoSEQ multiplex PCR; TCRdb has only the in-frame clones, and not every one. Of about 200,000 clones listed, 86% were seen once; the top ten hold 5% to 7%. The sequenced material came from PBMCs or T cells enriched from blood (not recorded which). These receptors originate from a man aged 35 to 55 with acute COVID-19.

The chain carries TRBV7-8 and TRBJ1-3; possible D gene TRBD1, 5 bases. The CDR3 totals 14 residues. V was cut by 0 bases and J by 4 bases, with 7 bases left in between. Germline V gene data show CDR1 as SGHVS and CDR2 as FQNEAQ. The CDR3 DNA is TGTGCCAGCAGCTTAGCTAGGACAGGAAACACCATATATTTT. It is translated as CASSLARTGNTIYF.

V usage is TRBV29-1 and J usage is TRBJ1-2, with TRBD1 matching 8 bases. The CDR3 consists of 12 residues. Germline-derived CDR1 and CDR2 are SQVTM and ANQGSEA. The V and J ends lost 8 bases and 5 bases, in that order; junction bases with no gene match: 7. CDR3 loop: CSSKTGGYGYTF. Written as DNA, the CDR3 is TGCAGCTCGAAAACAGGGGGTTATGGCTACACCTTC.

This chain links TRBV14 with TRBJ2-7, with 12 bases lining up with TRBD1. Germline loops: CDR1 SGHDN, CDR2 FVKESK. The CDR3 is 16 residues long. The J segment lost 7 bases and the V segment lost 2 bases, leaving 9 bases of the junction unmatched. The CDR3 is CASSQWAGQGAREQYF. The CDR3 DNA reads TGTGCCAGCAGCCAATGGGCGGGACAGGGGGCGCGGGAGCAGTACTTC.

The rearrangement links TRBV6-5 to TRBJ2-1, with 11 bases matching TRBD2. Losses at the gene ends were 9 bases for V and 9 bases for J; bases not matched to a gene: 13. CDR1 MNHEY and CDR2 SVGAGI come from the germline V gene. The CDR3 consists of 15 residues. The CDR3 bases are TGTGCCAGTACCCCACTAGCGGGAGCCAATGGTGAGCAGTTCTTC. Its protein is CASTPLAGANGEQFF.

As DNA, the CDR3 is TGTGCCATCAGTGCTACAGGGTGGGGAGAGACCCAGTACTTC. Amino acids: CAISATGWGETQYF. The J gene is TRBJ2-5, the V gene TRBV10-3; D possibly corresponds to TRBD1 (6 bases). The CDR3 consists of 14 residues. Germline CDR1 and CDR2: ENHRY and SYGVKD. Trimming pared 4 bases from V and 4 bases from J, leaving 13 bases between.

The genes are TRBV30 and TRBJ1-1; D is undetermined. V dropped 4 bases and J dropped 0 bases, with 9 bases sitting between them. The CDR3 runs to 13 residues. CDR1 and CDR2 from the germline V gene are GTSNPN and SVGIG (reference sequence). CDR3 nucleotide sequence: TGTGCCTGGAAAGTCCAGTTGAACACTGAAGCTTTCTTT. Translating gives CAWKVQLNTEAFF.

This clone was counted once. At the DNA level, this CDR3 is encoded by other sequences in the same sample as well. The V and J genes are TRBV27 and TRBJ2-7, with a tentative D call TRBD1 (6 bases). This CDR3 has 14 residues. Trimming cost V 2 bases and J 3 bases, with 11 bases left between them. CDR1 is MNHEY, CDR2 SMNVEV, per germline (reference sequence). The DNA of the CDR3 is TGTGCCAGCAGTTTAACGGGCAGGGGCTACGAGCAGTACTTC. As protein: CASSLTGRGYEQYF.

This clone was seen only once. The V call is TRBV4-1, the J call TRBJ1-5, with unresolved D. Looked up from germline, CDR1 is MGHRA and CDR2 is YSYEKL. Trimming took 0 bases from V and 6 from J, leaving 6 bases between them. The CDR3 runs to 13 residues. Written as DNA, the CDR3 is TGCGCCAGCAGCCAAGAGTTCTTTCAGCCCCAGCATTTT. Its translation: CASSQEFFQPQHF.

V gene TRBV4-3 combines with J gene TRBJ1-2; D possibly corresponds to TRBD1 (6 bases). Germline V CDR1 and CDR2: LGHNA, YSLEER. Deletions cut 0 bases from V and 5 bases from J, with 22 bases between. The CDR3 extends over 18 amino acids. The CDR3 is CASSQDLEVGQGLYGYTF. The DNA of the CDR3 is TGCGCCAGCAGCCAAGATCTCGAGGTCGGGCAGGGGCTATATGGCTACACCTTC.

In its sample, this clone was seen once. The V and J genes are TRBV7-2 and TRBJ2-3, with 10 nucleotides matching TRBD1. With V trimmed by 7 bases and J by 4 bases, 8 bases remained unmatched. Per germline, CDR1 SGHTA and CDR2 FQGNSA. This CDR3 has 15 residues. In nucleotides, the CDR3 is TGTGCCAGCACCGCAGACAGGGGGCGACCAGATACGCAGTATTTT. Its protein is CASTADRGRPDTQYF. Filled out from reference TRBV7-2 and TRBJ2-3, the complete variable domain reads GAGVSQSPSNKVTEKGKDVELRCDPISGHTALYWYRQSLGQGLEFLIYFQGNSAPDKSGLPSDRFSAERTGGSVSTLTIQRTQQEDSAVYLCASTADRGRPDTQYFGPGTRLTVL.

Turning to this clone: The identical CDR3 is also encoded by other nucleotide sequences in the sample. This rearrangement joins TRBV15 to TRBJ2-5; no definite D call. The germline CDR1 and CDR2 sequences are LNHNV and YYDKDF (reference sequence). Trimming shortened V by 0 bases and J by 5 bases, and 7 bases separated the two germline ends. The CDR3 contains 13 residues. CDR3 sequence (DNA): TGTGCCACCAGCAGAGATGGTCGGGAGACCCAGTACTTC. Amino acids: CATSRDGRETQYF.

This clone was observed once. In DNA, the CDR3 is TGTGCCAGTAGAGACAGGGCCCCGTCGAACACTGAAGCTTTCTTT. Translating it yields CASRDRAPSNTEAFF. The chain is built from TRBV19 and TRBJ1-1, with 7 bases matching TRBD1. CDR3 length: 15 amino acids. In germline, CDR1 is LNHDA, CDR2 SQIVND (reference sequence). The V and J ends lost 6 bases and 1 base, in that order; junction bases with no gene match: 8. Combining the CDR3 with reference TRBV19 and TRBJ1-1 gives the whole variable domain DGGITQSPKYLFRKEGQNVTLSCEQNLNHDAMYWYRQDPGQGLRLIYYSQIVNDFQKGDIAEGYSVSREKKESFPLTVTSAQKNPTAFYLCASRDRAPSNTEAFFGQGTRLTVV.

J is TRBJ2-5 and V is TRBV28, with D possibly being TRBD2 (7 bases). The CDR3 extends over 16 amino acids. CDR1 is MDHEN, CDR2 SYDVKM, per germline. Between the trimmed V and J ends, which lost 3 bases and 0 bases, there was a span of 14 bases. The CDR3 bases are TGTGCCAGCAGTTTGTTTCGGGGGGCGTACCAAGAGACCCAGTACTTC. This encodes CASSLFRGAYQETQYF.

This clone was counted a few times. This chain uses TRBV3-1 (or the pseudogene TRBV3-2) with TRBJ1-2; 7 bases are a match to TRBD1. The CDR3 contains 14 residues. Losses at the gene ends were 4 bases for V and 6 bases for J; bases not matched to a gene: 8. Germline assignment: CDR1 LGHDT and CDR2 YNNKEL (reference sequence). The CDR3 DNA reads TGTGCCAGCAGCCGAAGAGAGGGGGCGGATGGCTACACCTTC. Its translation is CASSRREGADGYTF.

The chain is built from TRBV28 and TRBJ1-1, with D possibly being TRBD1 (5 bases). Germline lookup yields CDR1 MDHEN and CDR2 SYDVKM. The CDR3 totals 12 residues. Deletions cut 5 bases from V and 5 bases from J, with 9 bases between. CDR3 amino acids: CASSQGGTEAFF. The CDR3 bases are TGTGCCAGCAGTCAGGGTGGAACTGAAGCTTTCTTT.

The chain has TRBV18 and TRBJ2-1, with TRBD2 matching over 11 bases. Germline V CDR1 and CDR2: KGHSH, LQKENI. V was clipped by 6 bases and J by 5 bases; unmatched bases: 6. The CDR3 has 15 amino acids. This chain's CDR3 is CASSPLAGGDNEQFF. The CDR3 region has the DNA TGTGCCAGCTCCCCGTTAGCGGGGGGGGACAATGAGCAGTTCTTC.

This clone was seen once. V is TRBV9 and J is TRBJ2-1, with D possibly TRBD1 on 6 matching bases. CDR3 length: 15 amino acids. Per the germline V gene, CDR1 is SGDLS and CDR2 is YYNGEE. Trimming left V 5 bases short and J 2 bases short, with 14 bases between. In DNA form, the CDR3 reads TGTGCCAGCAGTCCTGGGGGCGCCCCCTACAATGAGCAGTTCTTC. It encodes CASSPGGAPYNEQFF.

The rearrangement uses TRBV9 and TRBJ2-7, with D possibly TRBD1 on 5 matching bases. Germline CDR1 SGDLS, CDR2 YYNGEE. The CDR3 has 13 amino acids. The V end was cut by 3 bases, the J end by 5 bases, with 12 bases between. The CDR3 region is CASSGQSFNEQYF. Written as DNA, the CDR3 is TGTGCCAGCAGCGGACAGTCGTTTAACGAGCAGTACTTC. Combining the CDR3 with reference TRBV9 and TRBJ2-7 gives the whole variable domain DSGVTQTPKHLITATGQRVTLRCSPRSGDLSVYWYQQSLDQGLQFLIQYYNGEERAKGNILERFSAQQFPDLHSELNLSSLELGDSALYFCASSGQSFNEQYFGPGTRLTVT.

This rearrangement joins TRBV5-6 to TRBJ2-2; 9 positions agree with TRBD2. V shed 1 base and J 7 bases; nucleotides not matched to a gene: 8. The germline V gene encodes CDR1 SGHDT and CDR2 YYEEEE. The length of the CDR3 is 16 residues. CDR3 loop: CASSLISGRGGGELFF. In nucleotides, the CDR3 is TGTGCCAGCAGCTTGATTAGCGGGAGAGGAGGCGGGGAGCTGTTTTTT.

The rearrangement joins TRBV5-4 to TRBJ2-2, with TRBD1 as a possible D gene (6 bases). The V and J ends lost 0 bases and 2 bases respectively, with 11 bases between them. Looked up from germline, CDR1 is SGHNT and CDR2 is YYREEE (reference sequence). CDR3 length: 16 amino acids. The DNA of the CDR3 is TGTGCCAGCAGCTTGGGGGCAGGGGTCAACACCGGGGAGCTGTTTTTT. As protein: CASSLGAGVNTGELFF.

The V and J genes are TRBV11-3 and TRBJ2-3; the match to TRBD2 covers 7 bases. The CDR3 has 15 amino acids. The V gene's germline CDR1 is SGHNT and CDR2 YENEEA. V lost 4 bases, J lost 1 base, and 5 bases stayed unmatched. The CDR3 DNA sequence: TGTGCCAGCAGCTCGCCGGGAGGTCGCACAGATACGCAGTATTTT. This encodes CASSSPGGRTDTQYF.

The chain carries TRBV6-5 and TRBJ1-2, with a possible D match to TRBD1 (6 bases). The length of the CDR3 is 13 residues. Per germline, CDR1 MNHEY and CDR2 SVGAGI. The V end lost 8 bases, the J end lost 4 bases, and 14 bases lay between the germline ends. The CDR3 is CASVQTGIYGYTF. The CDR3, as DNA: TGTGCCAGCGTCCAGACAGGAATCTATGGCTACACCTTC.

This clone showed up just once. V is TRBV12-5 and J is TRBJ1-2; tentative D call: TRBD1 (5 bases). Germline CDR1 reads LGHNT; CDR2 reads FRNRAP. Deletions cut 3 bases from V and 8 bases from J, with 13 bases between. CDR3 length equals 13 residues. The CDR3 region is CASGFGTRHGYTF. The DNA for the CDR3 is TGTGCTAGTGGTTTTGGGACTCGCCACGGCTACACCTTC.

This clone appeared once. The chain recombines TRBV3-1 (or the pseudogene TRBV3-2) with TRBJ2-5; 10 bases line up with TRBD2. Unmatched junction bases numbered 7, after V lost 0 bases and J lost 9 bases. Per germline, CDR1 LGHDT and CDR2 YNNKEL (reference sequence). The CDR3 loop spans 15 amino acids. The chain's CDR3 is CASSQDLSSGRAQYF. Written as DNA, the CDR3 is TGTGCCAGCAGCCAAGATCTGTCCAGCGGGAGGGCCCAGTACTTC.

The chain is built from TRBV19 and TRBJ2-1, with D perhaps matching TRBD1 (6 bases). V was cut by 5 bases and J by 3 bases, with 17 bases left in between. The CDR3 is made up of 16 amino acids. Germline assignment: CDR1 LNHDA and CDR2 SQIVND (reference sequence). This CDR3 reads CASSGGLTNRYNEQFF. In DNA, the CDR3 is TGTGCCAGTAGTGGGGGCTTAACCAATCGCTACAATGAGCAGTTCTTC.

This clone was detected once. This sequence joins TRBV10-3 and TRBJ1-4; 7 bases map to TRBD1. J was trimmed by 8 bases and V by 4 bases; bases with no gene match: 10. This CDR3 has 15 amino acids. Germline-derived CDR1 and CDR2 are ENHRY and SYGVKD. The CDR3 region is CAISANNRGEEKLFF. The DNA for the CDR3 is TGTGCCATCAGTGCCAATAACAGGGGCGAAGAAAAACTGTTTTTT.

This chain joins TRBV24-1 and TRBJ2-1; 8 bases line up with TRBD1. The trim removed 11 bases at V and 7 bases at J, leaving 12 bases unmatched. Germline CDR1 and CDR2: KGHDR and SFDVKD. This CDR3 has 14 amino acids. The CDR3 coding sequence is TGTGCCATCCAGGGGGCTAGCGATTCGAATGAGCAGTTCTTC. It is translated as CAIQGASDSNEQFF.

V is TRBV5-4 and J is TRBJ2-3, with TRBD2 matching 7 bases. Germline V lookup: CDR1 SGHNT, CDR2 YYREEE (reference sequence). The CDR3 length is 15 residues. Losses at the gene ends were 2 bases for V and 2 bases for J; bases not matched to a gene: 5. CDR3 protein: CASSFKRGDTDTQYF. The CDR3 DNA reads as TGTGCCAGCAGCTTCAAGCGGGGCGACACAGATACGCAGTATTTT.